This T cell receptor delta chain was recorded in a study of γδ T cells in repeated Plasmodium falciparum infection. Turning to the study itself: The natural-infection arm compared Malian children under seasonal malaria with matched Australian children. Malaria-naive adults were infected with P. falciparum NF54 four times over roughly 640 days.

TCRdb re-processed the multiplex PCR reads via CATT. The repertoire holds approximately 90,000 delta-chain clones, 0.85% to 1% seen once, with 7.5% to 10% in the top ten. The CDR3 covers 19 residues. CDR1 and CDR2 from the germline V gene are TSWWSYY and QGS. As concerns this clone: TCRdb has a much larger clone's protein, which differs at residue 15 from the translation of this DNA, likely because of a read error; what is shown is the protein translated from the DNA.

Vgamma9/Vdelta2+ and Vdelta2-negative gammadelta T cells were flow-sorted from PBMC for bulk sequencing. The sample consisted of gamma-delta T cells from blood. The TCR comes from a pool of human donors (malaria-infected and uninfected, not separated). The chain is built from TRDV1 and TRDJ2, with 9 bases matching TRDD3. In DNA, the CDR3 is TGTGCTCTCATCACGAATTGGGGGGGATACCCAGCTTTGACAACACAACTCTTCTTT. Protein product: CALITNWGGYPALTTQLFF.